Detailed here is one T cell receptor beta chain. It lacks a known antigen. It has no much larger one-base neighbor in the sample; base qualities were not kept. Genomic DNA was isolated using the Qiagen DNeasy kit from unsorted PBMCs as well as from negatively selected CD4+ and CD8+ fractions. Amplification of TCR beta CDR3 regions was done by immunoSEQ multiplex PCR with primers that anneal to V and J segments. A synthetic immune receptor repertoire was used to minimize amplification bias, and any residual bias was removed computationally once sequencing was done. As for the original processing: Custom Python scripts were used to quantify repertoire diversity as the Shannon entropy index. The unsorted, CD4+ and CD8+ repertoires were each analyzed separately, with the exception of combined analyses, where CD4+ and CD8+ sequences were merged in silico. Clonal expansion was defined as a frequency increase of at least 2-fold after treatment compared with C1D1, and clones undetected at baseline were assigned a pseudocount of 0.5. Singleton clones were defined as clones with 0 or 1 copy at C1D1, and non-singleton clones were defined as clones with 2 or more copies. By matching protein sequences in sorted samples from the same patient, clones expanded in unsorted samples were annotated as CD4+, CD8+ or unknown. Wilcoxon tests on paired samples were used to test diversity changes from C1D1 to C4D1. Imported from immuneACCESS, the table was reduced by TCRdb to in-frame sequences with V and J called. These copies leave out some clones; in studies compared against another copy, an unresolved V gene accounts for under half, and the cause of the remainder is not known. That table supplies the V and J calls and clone size; D and trimming were determined from the DNA. In all, the sample holds thousands of clones, and around 68% of those were seen once. In total, the top ten clones hold 60% to 65% of the sample.

According to the study, the label for this sample's time point signals: cycle 1 day 1 (C1D1), immediately before nivolumab initiation. Every trial patient had relapsed following autologous stem cell transplantation, and prior brentuximab vedotin exposure was what differed among cohorts A, B and C. A total of fewer than 70 patients with relapsed/refractory classical Hodgkin lymphoma made up the trial cohort, and each patient's best overall response was complete response, partial response or progressive disease. Trial patients were treated with single-agent nivolumab in the multi-cohort phase II CheckMate 205 trial. An independent review committee assessed best overall response using the 2007 International Working Group response criteria. PBMCs from the trial were collected at three points: immediately before nivolumab initiation (C1D1), and during therapy at cycle 2 day 1 and cycle 4 day 1. Peripheral blood was collected in 8 mL Vacutainer Cell Preparation Tubes, from which PBMCs were isolated by centrifugation and then cryopreserved.

The record originates from a study of PD-1 blockade in classical Hodgkin lymphoma (dated by TCRdb to 2020 to 2021). Background on the whole study: Nivolumab dosing was 3 mg/kg intravenously every 2 weeks, continuing until either disease progression or unacceptable toxicity. The study used TCR beta sequencing and CyTOF to define a peripheral blood immune signature of response to PD-1 blockade in classical Hodgkin lymphoma.

What the authors observed across the whole study: Lower diversity was seen in patients whose nivolumab began less than 1 year after ASCT, and these patients were left out of later analyses so that immune reconstitution would not confound the results. Trial patients achieving complete response had baseline diversity similar to newly diagnosed patients, whereas partial responders and progressors had significantly lower diversity. Newly diagnosed patients were reported to have lower baseline TCR diversity than healthy donors, and relapsed/refractory patients were reported to have lower baseline TCR diversity still. Only a single clinical trial cohort was studied, and what caused the repertoire differences, possibly disease activity or prior therapy, remained undefined. CD4+ but not CD8+ TCR diversity rose significantly by C4D1 (p=0.0027 vs p=0.16), most apparent in complete responders (p=0.02).

From its cysteine to its phenylalanine, the CDR3 spans 15 amino acids. Only CDR3 DNA remains: 45 bases, in frame from the first base. Via the germline V gene, CDR1 is SGDLS and CDR2 YYNGEE. At the junction V is shortened by 2 bases and J by 2 bases, with 11 bases in between. The chain couples TRBV9 to TRBJ1-5; no D segment can be confidently identified. The sample was peripheral blood mononuclear cells (PBMCs), taken at baseline. The TCR comes from a human donor with classical Hodgkin lymphoma. In nucleotide form, the sequence is TGTGCCAGCAGCGTTGGGCCGGATGGCAATCAGCCCCAGCATTTT. Translated, this is CASSVGPDGNQPQHF.